A selection of T cell receptor beta chains follows, all from one sample in a study of T-cell memory formation after mild COVID-19. TCRdb reprocessed the 5' RACE reads via MiXCR and lists one record per CDR3 protein. Counted here are around 340,000 distinct CDR3 sequences, roughly 15% occurring once; the ten biggest clones make up approximately 21%. The specimen sequenced was PBMCs or a T cell subset sorted from them (not recorded which). The receptor source for this set is a man younger than 35 who had mild COVID-19 (a few samples of this study predate the infection). Cell type and time point are not known. The CDR3 runs from the conserved cysteine through the conserved F or W. D genes are given only for firm matches. The listing skips clone size in some rows; elsewhere it reads once, few, many or a size class.

size,V,D,J,CDR3,DNA
few,TRBV9,-,TRBJ1-2,CASSVGGTLFTNYGYTF,TGTGCCAGCAGCGTGGGGGGAACCCTATTTACCAACTATGGCTACACCTTC
-,TRBV5-1,-,TRBJ2-3,CASSLGHGQQTDTQYF,TGCGCCAGCAGCTTGGGACACGGGCAGCAGACAGATACGCAGTATTTT
few,TRBV19,TRBD1,TRBJ2-2,CATRRQGPGELFF,TGTGCCACCCGTAGACAGGGACCCGGGGAGCTGTTTTTT
few,TRBV6-2/TRBV6-3,TRBD1,TRBJ1-5,CASSYSYRGYSNQPQHF,TGTGCCAGCAGTTACTCTTACAGGGGATATAGCAATCAGCCCCAGCATTTT
-,TRBV7-2,-,TRBJ2-1,CASSLRGGLDEQFF,TGTGCCAGCAGCTTAAGGGGGGGCCTGGATGAGCAGTTCTTC
few,TRBV5-1,-,TRBJ1-1,CASSENTEAFF,TGCGCCAGCAGCGAGAACACTGAAGCTTTCTTT
-,TRBV29-1,-,TRBJ2-1,CSVGGRGPYNEQFF,TGCAGCGTTGGGGGCAGGGGCCCCTACAATGAGCAGTTCTTC
few,TRBV18,-,TRBJ2-5,CASSPLQAQETQYF,TGTGCCAGCTCACCGTTACAGGCCCAAGAGACCCAGTACTTC
-,TRBV4-2,-,TRBJ2-5,CASSPEVGETQYF,TGTGCCAGCAGCCCGGAGGTGGGAGAGACCCAGTACTTC
few,TRBV11-2,-,TRBJ1-1,CASSARTEMNTEAFF,TGTGCCAGCAGCGCTAGGACAGAGATGAACACTGAAGCTTTCTTT
-,TRBV2,-,TRBJ1-5,CASSVRTVSNQPQHF,TGTGCCAGCAGTGTAAGAACAGTTAGCAATCAGCCCCAGCATTTT
-,TRBV6-5,TRBD2,TRBJ2-5,CASSVGTSGQETQYF,TGTGCCAGCAGCGTGGGGACTAGCGGCCAAGAGACCCAGTACTTC
-,TRBV7-3,TRBD2,TRBJ2-7,CASSSRLAGRDEQYF,TGTGCCAGCAGCTCCCGACTAGCGGGTCGTGACGAGCAGTACTTC
-,TRBV9,-,TRBJ1-1,CASSVRGSDHEAFF,TGTGCCAGCAGCGTAAGGGGTTCGGACCATGAAGCTTTCTTT
-,TRBV4-2,TRBD2,TRBJ2-5,CASSQDLASGGRYQETQYF,TGTGCCAGCAGCCAAGATCTGGCTAGCGGGGGGCGGTACCAAGAGACCCAGTACTTC
-,TRBV20-1,-,TRBJ1-2,CSARAGYGYTF,TGCAGTGCTAGAGCGGGTTATGGCTACACCTTC
-,TRBV7-7,-,TRBJ2-1,CASSLGGAREQFF,TGTGCTAGCAGCTTGGGGGGGGCCCGTGAGCAGTTCTTC
few,TRBV20-1,-,TRBJ2-2,CSARFGGFTGELFF,TGCAGTGCCAGATTCGGTGGGTTCACCGGGGAGCTGTTTTTT
-,TRBV18,-,TRBJ1-5,CASSPRTADNQPQHF,TGTGCCAGCTCACCAAGAACGGCAGACAATCAGCCCCAGCATTTT
few,TRBV11-1,-,TRBJ2-7,CASSLNMGHEQYF,TGTGCCAGCAGCTTAAATATGGGCCACGAGCAGTACTTC
many,TRBV5-4,-,TRBJ1-2,CASSLYNQNYGYTF,TGTGCCAGCAGCTTATACAACCAGAACTATGGCTACACCTTC
-,TRBV7-2,TRBD1,TRBJ1-5,CASRKGAEGQPQHF,TGTGCCAGCAGGAAGGGGGCGGAGGGTCAGCCCCAGCATTTT
few,TRBV6-5,-,TRBJ1-6,CASSSGHLIGSLHF,TGTGCCAGCAGCTCGGGACACCTTATCGGATCCCTCCACTTT
few,TRBV7-8,TRBD1,TRBJ1-2,CASSSWTGEGYTF,TGTGCCAGCAGCTCCTGGACAGGGGAAGGCTACACCTTC
few,TRBV12-3/TRBV12-4,-,TRBJ1-5,CASSLRLDQPQHF,TGTGCCAGCAGTTTAAGGTTGGATCAGCCCCAGCATTTT
-,TRBV9,TRBD2,TRBJ2-1,CASSVTSGGVNEQFF,TGTGCCAGCAGCGTTACTAGCGGGGGGGTTAATGAGCAGTTCTTC
few,TRBV4-2,-,TRBJ2-1,CASSQDEAGSYNEQFF,TGTGCCAGCAGCCAAGACGAAGCGGGCTCCTACAATGAGCAGTTCTTC
many,TRBV7-8,TRBD1,TRBJ2-1,CASSATGDDEQFF,TGTGCCAGCAGCGCCACAGGGGATGATGAGCAGTTCTTC
-,TRBV7-2,-,TRBJ2-3,CASSSGISTDTQYF,TGTGCCAGCAGCTCAGGAATATCCACAGATACGCAGTATTTT
-,TRBV7-7,-,TRBJ2-2,CASSLSAGNTGELFF,TGTGCTAGCAGCTTAAGCGCAGGGAACACCGGGGAGCTGTTTTTT